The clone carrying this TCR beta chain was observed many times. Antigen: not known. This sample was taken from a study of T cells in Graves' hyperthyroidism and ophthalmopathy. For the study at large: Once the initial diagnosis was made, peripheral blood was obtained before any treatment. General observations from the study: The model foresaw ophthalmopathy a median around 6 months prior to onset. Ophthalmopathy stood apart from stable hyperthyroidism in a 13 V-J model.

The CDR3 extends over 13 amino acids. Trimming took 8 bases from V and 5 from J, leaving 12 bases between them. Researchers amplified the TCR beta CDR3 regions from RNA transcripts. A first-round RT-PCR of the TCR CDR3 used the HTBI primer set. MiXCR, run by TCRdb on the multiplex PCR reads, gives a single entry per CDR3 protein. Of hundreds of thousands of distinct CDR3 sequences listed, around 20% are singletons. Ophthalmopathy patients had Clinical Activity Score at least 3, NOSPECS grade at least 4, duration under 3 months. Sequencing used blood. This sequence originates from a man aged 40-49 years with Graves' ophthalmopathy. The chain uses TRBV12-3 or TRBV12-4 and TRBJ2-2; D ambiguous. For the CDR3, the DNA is TGTGCCAGCTCACTGCAACCAACCGGGGAGCTGTTTTTT. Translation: CASSLQPTGELFF.